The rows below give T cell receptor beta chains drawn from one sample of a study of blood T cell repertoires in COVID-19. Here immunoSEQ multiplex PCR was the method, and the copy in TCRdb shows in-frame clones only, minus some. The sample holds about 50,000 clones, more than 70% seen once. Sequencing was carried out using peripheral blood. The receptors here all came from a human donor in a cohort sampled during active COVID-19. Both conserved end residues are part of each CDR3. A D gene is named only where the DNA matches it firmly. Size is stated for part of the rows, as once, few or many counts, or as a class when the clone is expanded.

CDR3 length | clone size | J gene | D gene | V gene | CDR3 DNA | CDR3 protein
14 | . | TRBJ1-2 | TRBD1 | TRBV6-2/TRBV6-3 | TGTGCCAGCAGTTCAGGACAGGGGAACTATGGCTACACCTTC | CASSSGQGNYGYTF
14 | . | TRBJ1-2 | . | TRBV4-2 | TGTGCCAGCAGCCAAGGGCAGGAGGTCGATGGCTACACCTTC | CASSQGQEVDGYTF
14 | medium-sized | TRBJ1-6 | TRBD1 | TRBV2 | TGTGCCAGCGGATTGACAGGGTTTAATTCACCCCTCCACTTT | CASGLTGFNSPLHF
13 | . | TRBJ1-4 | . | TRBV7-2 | TGTGCCAGCAGCCCGGGGGCTAATGAAAAACTGTTTTTT | CASSPGANEKLFF
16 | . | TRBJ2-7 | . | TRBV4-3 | TGCGCCAGCAGCCAACAAAGGACAGAGTGGTCCTACGAGCAGTACTTC | CASSQQRTEWSYEQYF
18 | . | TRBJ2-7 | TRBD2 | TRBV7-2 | TGTGCCAGCAGCTCCGGGACTAGCAGGTCGCGAACTGGGTACGAGCAGTACTTC | CASSSGTSRSRTGYEQYF
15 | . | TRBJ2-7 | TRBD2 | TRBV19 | TGTGCCAGTAGATTGACGGCGGGAGTTACCTACGAGCAGTACTTC | CASRLTAGVTYEQYF
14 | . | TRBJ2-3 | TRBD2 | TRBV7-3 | TGTGCCAGCTCTAGACTAGCATATGGAGATACGCAGTATTTT | CASSRLAYGDTQYF
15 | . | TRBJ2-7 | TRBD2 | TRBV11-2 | TGTGCCAGCAGCTCGTCTAGCGGACGATTTGTGGAGCAGTACTTC | CASSSSSGRFVEQYF
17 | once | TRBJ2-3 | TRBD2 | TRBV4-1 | TGCGCCCGCAGCCGCACGGGGGGGAGGGGCGACTTTGATACGCAGTATTTT | CARSRTGGRGDFDTQYF
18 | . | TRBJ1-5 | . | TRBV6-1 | TGTGCCAGCAGTGACCCGACAGGAGACTTATATAGCAATCAGCCCCAGCATTTT | CASSDPTGDLYSNQPQHF
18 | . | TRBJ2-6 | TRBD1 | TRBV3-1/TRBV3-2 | TGTGCCAGCAGCTCTCCCGGGACAGGGGATGCTGGGGCCAACGTCCTGACTTTC | CASSSPGTGDAGANVLTF
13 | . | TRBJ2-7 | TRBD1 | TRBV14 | TGTGCCAGCAGCCAATTGGGGACAGGGAGGCAGTACTTC | CASSQLGTGRQYF
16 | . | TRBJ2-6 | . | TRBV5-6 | TGTGCCAGCAGCTACCTTCGGGGCTCTGGGGCCAACGTCCTGACTTTC | CASSYLRGSGANVLTF
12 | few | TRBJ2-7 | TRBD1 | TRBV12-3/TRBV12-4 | TGTGCCAGCACAGGGGGTTCCGCCGAGCAGTACTTC | CASTGGSAEQYF
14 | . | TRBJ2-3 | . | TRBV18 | TGTGCCAGCTCACCACCTATAAGCACAGATACGCAGTATTTT | CASSPPISTDTQYF
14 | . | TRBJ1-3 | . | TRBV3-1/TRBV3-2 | TGTGCCAGCAGCCCAGGGTCCTCTGGAAACACCATATATTTT | CASSPGSSGNTIYF
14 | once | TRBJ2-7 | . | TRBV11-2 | TGTGCCAGCAGCTTAGGGGGGCGTAACTACGAGCAGTACTTC | CASSLGGRNYEQYF
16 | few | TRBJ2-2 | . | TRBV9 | TGTGCCAGCAGCCCCCGGAGCAGCGAGAATTCCGGGGAGCTGTTTTTT | CASSPRSSENSGELFF
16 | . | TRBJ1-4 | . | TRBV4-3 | TGCGCCAGCAGCCAAGCTTTCGGTGGTGCCGATGAAAAACTGTTTTTT | CASSQAFGGADEKLFF
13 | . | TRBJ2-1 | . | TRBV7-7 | TGTGCTAGCAGCTTAGGTTCCGGCAATGAGCAGTTCTTC | CASSLGSGNEQFF
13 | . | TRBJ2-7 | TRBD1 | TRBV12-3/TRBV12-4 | TGTGCCAGCAGCAGACAGGGACACGGCGAGCAGTACTTC | CASSRQGHGEQYF
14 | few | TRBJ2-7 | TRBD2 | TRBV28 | TGTGCCAGCAGTATAGCGGGCCAGTCCTACGAGCAGTACTTC | CASSIAGQSYEQYF